This is a list of T cell receptor beta chains from one sample in a study of blood T cells in healthy people across ages. TCRdb reprocessed the 5' RACE reads with MiXCR, giving one entry per CDR3 protein. The sample has about 1.4 million distinct CDR3 sequences, approximately 63% seen once. The sequenced material came from blood. These receptor sequences come from a man between 18 and 29 years old in good health. Each CDR3 is given with its conserved first and last residue.

v_call	j_call	cdr3_aa
TRBV5-1	TRBJ2-5	CASSLYGTVMETQYF
TRBV29-1	TRBJ2-4	CSVVGTEQYF
TRBV6-1	-	CASKAAGLTYEQYF
TRBV6-5	TRBJ1-2	CASSYSGREGNGYTF
TRBV15	TRBJ2-7	CATSVDPTLAGPYNEQYF
TRBV28	-	CASSFAASGGIYEQYF
TRBV5-1	TRBJ1-6	CASSLDLGQPNSPLHF
TRBV6-5	TRBJ2-6	CASSYSSRGSGANVLTF
TRBV3-1	TRBJ1-2	CASSQVWAGEGYGYTF
TRBV20-1	TRBJ2-4	CSARDRTSKNIQYF
TRBV20-1	TRBJ2-2	CSARGLASNTGELFF
TRBV29-1	TRBJ2-1	CSVDRAGGGNNEQFF
TRBV7-9	TRBJ2-1	CASSLGSYVGDSYNEQFF
TRBV7-2	TRBJ2-4	CASSYDRGNIQYF
TRBV29-1	TRBJ1-1	CSVELDGHPGTEAFF
TRBV5-1	TRBJ2-3	CASSFAGMLTDTQYF
TRBV27	TRBJ2-3	CASSPTLATDTQYF
TRBV4-2	TRBJ2-1	CASSHTTWNEQFF
TRBV4-2	TRBJ2-3	CASSQEDWRGDTQYF
TRBV29-1	TRBJ2-2	CSAEGQGSGELFF
TRBV11-1	TRBJ1-3	CATRRLGTGNTIYF
TRBV20-1	-	CSARAGNHEQYF
TRBV27	TRBJ2-2	CASSHRTGGFGELFF
TRBV6-2/TRBV6-3	TRBJ1-2	CASSYSDRGLYGYTF
TRBV6-2/TRBV6-3	TRBJ2-1	CASKETSSSYNEQFF
TRBV7-9	TRBJ2-3	CASSDGPGTSGGLGEDTQYF
TRBV20-1	TRBJ2-7	CSAPPGVGGDEQYF
TRBV12-3/TRBV12-4	TRBJ1-1	CASKTPRGAAEAFF
TRBV11-2	TRBJ2-2	CASSVLSGLTGELFF
TRBV29-1	TRBJ1-1	CSVQGTQATNTEAFF
TRBV27	TRBJ2-5	CASSLTGPGGEETQYF
TRBV25-1	TRBJ2-5	CASSEQGARSETQYF
TRBV20-1	TRBJ1-1	CSARGGMNTEAFF
TRBV20-1	TRBJ2-1	CSARVPRGLHSKFF
TRBV30	TRBJ1-2	CAWARGGSGYTF
TRBV27	TRBJ2-1	CASRVAGGTTNEQFF
TRBV6-6	TRBJ2-2	CASSYTDRVITGELFF
TRBV5-4	TRBJ2-3	CASSSRDGVDTQYF
TRBV7-2	TRBJ1-6	CASSFGQFNSPLNF
TRBV20-1	TRBJ2-7	CSARGGLAGSYYEQYF
TRBV10-3	TRBJ2-3	CAISTGVEADTQYF
TRBV12-5	TRBJ1-1	CASGFNYTEAFF
TRBV4-1	TRBJ1-6	CASSQDRLTGNLYSPLHF
TRBV11-2	TRBJ2-7	CASSLVALSSYEQYF
TRBV6-5	TRBJ2-3	CASSYPEQGDTQYF
TRBV10-3	TRBJ2-3	CAGRDSAADTQYF
TRBV7-2	TRBJ2-3	CASSLRKGAGADTQYF
TRBV2	TRBJ2-1	CASKISGAAYNEQFF
TRBV12-3/TRBV12-4	TRBJ1-2	CASRSSRGAGTF
TRBV6-5	-	CASSDDTFYEQYF
TRBV18	TRBJ2-5	CASSRGTQETQYF